Sequencing of this T cell receptor (beta chain) was carried out in a study of radiotherapy plus CTLA-4 blockade in lung cancer. The wider study: Disease control was achieved by 31% of patients, and objective responses by 15% to 20%.

Trimming shortened V by 0 bases and J by 2 bases, and 5 bases separated the two germline ends. CDR1 and CDR2 (germline): SGHRS, YFSETQ. There are 13 residues in the CDR3. The protocol was immunoSEQ multiplex PCR, while the TCRdb copy is restricted to in-frame clones and leaves out a portion. The sample has 53,000 or so clones; roughly 84% are singletons. As concerns this clone: Within the sample, other DNA sequences also encode this same CDR3.

The genes are TRBV5-1 and TRBJ1-2, with D possibly matching TRBD1 (5 bases). The sequencing used peripheral blood, collected from a patient treated with radiotherapy plus ipilimumab. This receptor was identified in a human donor with non-small cell lung cancer whose response to radiotherapy plus ipilimumab could not be evaluated. CDR3 residues: CASSLDRNYGYTF. As DNA, the CDR3 is TGCGCCAGCAGCTTGGACAGGAACTATGGCTACACCTTC.